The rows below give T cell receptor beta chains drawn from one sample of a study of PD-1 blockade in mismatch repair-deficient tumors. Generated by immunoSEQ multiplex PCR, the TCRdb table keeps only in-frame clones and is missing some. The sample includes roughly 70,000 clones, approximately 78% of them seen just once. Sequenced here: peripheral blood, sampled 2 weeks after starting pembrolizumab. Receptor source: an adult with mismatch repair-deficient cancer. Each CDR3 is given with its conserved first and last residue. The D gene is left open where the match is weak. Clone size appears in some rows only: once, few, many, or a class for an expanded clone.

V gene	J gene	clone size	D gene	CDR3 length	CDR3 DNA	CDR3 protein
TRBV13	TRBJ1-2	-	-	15	TGTGCCAGCAGCTTAGCTGAGGGGGAAGCTCGGGGCTACACCTTC	CASSLAEGEARGYTF
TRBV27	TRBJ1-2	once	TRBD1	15	TGTGCCAGCAGTCCCCGGGACAGGGCGGCCTATGGCTACACCTTC	CASSPRDRAAYGYTF
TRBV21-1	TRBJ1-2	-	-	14	TGTGCCACAGGGTTTCGGAAACAGAACTATGGCTACACCTTC	CATGFRKQNYGYTF
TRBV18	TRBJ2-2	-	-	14	TGTGCCAGCTCACCGACGCGTGAATCCGGGGAGCTGTTTTTT	CASSPTRESGELFF
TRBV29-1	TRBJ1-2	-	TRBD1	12	TGCAGCGCGGACAGGGATCCCTATGGCTACACCTTC	CSADRDPYGYTF
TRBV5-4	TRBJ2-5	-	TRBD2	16	TGTGCCAGCAGCTTGGATCTAACTAGCGGGAAAAGTGCCCAGTACTTC	CASSLDLTSGKSAQYF
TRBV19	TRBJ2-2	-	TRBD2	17	TGTGCCAGTAGACCCGGGACTAGCGGGACTCAAACCGGGGAGCTGTTTTTT	CASRPGTSGTQTGELFF
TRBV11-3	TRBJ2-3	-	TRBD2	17	TGTGCCAGCAGCATCCTCGGGGGTAGCGGGAGCACAGATACGCAGTATTTT	CASSILGGSGSTDTQYF
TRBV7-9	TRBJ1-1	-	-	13	TGTGCCAGCAGCGCCCAGGCCGACGGTGAAGCTTTCTTT	CASSAQADGEAFF
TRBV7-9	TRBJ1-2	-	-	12	TGTGCCAGCAGCTTACGAGGCTATGGCTACACCTTC	CASSLRGYGYTF
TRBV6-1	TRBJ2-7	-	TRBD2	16	TGTGCCAGCAGTGAAACCTGGGGCGGGAGGGCCTCCGAGCAGTACTTC	CASSETWGGRASEQYF